This note documents a single TCR beta chain sequence. Its target is not known. The sample belongs to a study of OX40 agonist ivuxolimab in advanced cancers. As for the study in general: Three partial responders included one hepatocellular carcinoma patient and two cutaneous melanoma patients.

CDR1 and CDR2 (germline): LNHNV, YYDKDF (reference sequence). Trimming pared 5 bases from V and 2 bases from J, leaving 12 bases between. The CDR3 is made up of 14 amino acids. General study points: The specificity for antigen of the expanded peripheral T cells was not determined.

The protocol was immunoSEQ multiplex PCR, while the TCRdb copy is restricted to in-frame clones and leaves out a portion. The sample has about 82,000 clones, 70% to 90% seen once. Sequenced here: CD4+ or CD8+ T cells sorted from blood, sampled in a trial of the OX40 agonist ivuxolimab. The gene calls are TRBV15 and TRBJ2-5; D may be TRBD1 (7 bases). This receptor was taken from an adult with an advanced solid tumor such as melanoma, head and neck, liver or kidney cancer. CDR3 in amino acids: CATSLRDRQETQYF. The CDR3 bases are TGTGCCACCAGCTTGCGGGACAGACAAGAGACCCAGTACTTC.